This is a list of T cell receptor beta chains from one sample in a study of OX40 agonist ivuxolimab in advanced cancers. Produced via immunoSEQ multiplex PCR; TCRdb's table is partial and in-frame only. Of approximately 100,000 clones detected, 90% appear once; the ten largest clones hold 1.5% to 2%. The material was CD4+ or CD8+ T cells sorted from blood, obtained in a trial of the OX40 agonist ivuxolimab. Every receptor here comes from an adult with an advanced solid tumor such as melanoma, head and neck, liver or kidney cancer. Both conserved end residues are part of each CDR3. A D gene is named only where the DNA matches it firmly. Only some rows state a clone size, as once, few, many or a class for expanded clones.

CASSTTGRSSYNEQFF	TGTGCCAGTAGTACGACAGGCCGGTCCTCCTACAATGAGCAGTTCTTC	TRBV19	TRBJ2-1	NA	NA
CAIRETRASYEQYF	TGTGCCATCAGGGAGACACGAGCCTCCTACGAGCAGTACTTC	TRBV10-3	TRBJ2-7	NA	NA
CASSLNRGLGQPQHF	TGTGCCAGCAGTTTAAACAGGGGCTTGGGGCAGCCCCAGCATTTT	TRBV6-5	TRBJ1-5	once	TRBD1
CASVPGQGDTEAFF	TGTGCCAGCGTACCCGGACAGGGTGACACTGAAGCTTTCTTT	TRBV27	TRBJ1-1	NA	TRBD1
CASSQVGTGYSYEQYF	TGCGCCAGCAGCCAAGTCGGAACAGGGTACTCCTACGAGCAGTACTTC	TRBV4-1	TRBJ2-7	NA	NA
CASSLMVGTSGRLRDTQYF	TGTGCCAGCAGCTTGATGGTAGGGACTAGCGGGAGGTTACGTGATACGCAGTATTTT	TRBV5-6	TRBJ2-3	once	TRBD2
CASSSSGAPDTQYF	TGCGCCAGCAGCTCTAGCGGGGCCCCAGATACGCAGTATTTT	TRBV5-1	TRBJ2-3	NA	TRBD2
CASSVDRPSTDTQYF	TGTGCCAGCAGTGTGGACAGACCGAGCACAGATACGCAGTATTTT	TRBV6-5	TRBJ2-3	NA	NA
CASSARGRGTYEQYF	TGTGCCAGCAGCGCCAGGGGCAGGGGGACCTACGAGCAGTACTTC	TRBV7-8	TRBJ2-7	NA	TRBD1
CASSLETGSQYF	TGTGCCAGCAGCTTAGAGACAGGGTCCCAGTACTTC	TRBV11-2	TRBJ2-5	NA	TRBD1
CASTEGGRGYQETQYF	TGTGCCAGCACCGAGGGGGGGCGGGGGTACCAAGAGACCCAGTACTTC	TRBV25-1	TRBJ2-5	NA	NA